This T cell receptor (beta chain) was found in a study of T cells after posttransplantation cyclophosphamide. The study, taken as a whole, reports: After PTCy, TRB diversity resembled that of CNI/methotrexate controls.

The CDR3 is 16 amino acids. Germline lookup yields CDR1 LNHNV and CDR2 YYDKDF (reference sequence). The J segment lost 4 bases and the V segment lost 2 bases, leaving 6 bases of the junction unmatched. Peripheral blood was collected from the related graft donor on the marrow donation day. Profiling relied on immunoSEQ multiplex PCR, and the TCRdb table lists in-frame clones only, not all of them. The repertoire holds about 66,000 clones, with roughly 93% as singletons. Regarding this clone: The antigen remains unidentified.

Source material: PBMCs. This chain links TRBV15 with TRBJ1-2; 11 nucleotides agree with TRBD1. The clonotype was recovered from a woman younger than 45 in good health and a related stem cell transplant donor. CDR3 protein: CATSRYGQGAIYGYTF. CDR3 nucleotides: TGTGCCACCAGCAGATACGGACAGGGGGCAATCTATGGCTACACCTTC.